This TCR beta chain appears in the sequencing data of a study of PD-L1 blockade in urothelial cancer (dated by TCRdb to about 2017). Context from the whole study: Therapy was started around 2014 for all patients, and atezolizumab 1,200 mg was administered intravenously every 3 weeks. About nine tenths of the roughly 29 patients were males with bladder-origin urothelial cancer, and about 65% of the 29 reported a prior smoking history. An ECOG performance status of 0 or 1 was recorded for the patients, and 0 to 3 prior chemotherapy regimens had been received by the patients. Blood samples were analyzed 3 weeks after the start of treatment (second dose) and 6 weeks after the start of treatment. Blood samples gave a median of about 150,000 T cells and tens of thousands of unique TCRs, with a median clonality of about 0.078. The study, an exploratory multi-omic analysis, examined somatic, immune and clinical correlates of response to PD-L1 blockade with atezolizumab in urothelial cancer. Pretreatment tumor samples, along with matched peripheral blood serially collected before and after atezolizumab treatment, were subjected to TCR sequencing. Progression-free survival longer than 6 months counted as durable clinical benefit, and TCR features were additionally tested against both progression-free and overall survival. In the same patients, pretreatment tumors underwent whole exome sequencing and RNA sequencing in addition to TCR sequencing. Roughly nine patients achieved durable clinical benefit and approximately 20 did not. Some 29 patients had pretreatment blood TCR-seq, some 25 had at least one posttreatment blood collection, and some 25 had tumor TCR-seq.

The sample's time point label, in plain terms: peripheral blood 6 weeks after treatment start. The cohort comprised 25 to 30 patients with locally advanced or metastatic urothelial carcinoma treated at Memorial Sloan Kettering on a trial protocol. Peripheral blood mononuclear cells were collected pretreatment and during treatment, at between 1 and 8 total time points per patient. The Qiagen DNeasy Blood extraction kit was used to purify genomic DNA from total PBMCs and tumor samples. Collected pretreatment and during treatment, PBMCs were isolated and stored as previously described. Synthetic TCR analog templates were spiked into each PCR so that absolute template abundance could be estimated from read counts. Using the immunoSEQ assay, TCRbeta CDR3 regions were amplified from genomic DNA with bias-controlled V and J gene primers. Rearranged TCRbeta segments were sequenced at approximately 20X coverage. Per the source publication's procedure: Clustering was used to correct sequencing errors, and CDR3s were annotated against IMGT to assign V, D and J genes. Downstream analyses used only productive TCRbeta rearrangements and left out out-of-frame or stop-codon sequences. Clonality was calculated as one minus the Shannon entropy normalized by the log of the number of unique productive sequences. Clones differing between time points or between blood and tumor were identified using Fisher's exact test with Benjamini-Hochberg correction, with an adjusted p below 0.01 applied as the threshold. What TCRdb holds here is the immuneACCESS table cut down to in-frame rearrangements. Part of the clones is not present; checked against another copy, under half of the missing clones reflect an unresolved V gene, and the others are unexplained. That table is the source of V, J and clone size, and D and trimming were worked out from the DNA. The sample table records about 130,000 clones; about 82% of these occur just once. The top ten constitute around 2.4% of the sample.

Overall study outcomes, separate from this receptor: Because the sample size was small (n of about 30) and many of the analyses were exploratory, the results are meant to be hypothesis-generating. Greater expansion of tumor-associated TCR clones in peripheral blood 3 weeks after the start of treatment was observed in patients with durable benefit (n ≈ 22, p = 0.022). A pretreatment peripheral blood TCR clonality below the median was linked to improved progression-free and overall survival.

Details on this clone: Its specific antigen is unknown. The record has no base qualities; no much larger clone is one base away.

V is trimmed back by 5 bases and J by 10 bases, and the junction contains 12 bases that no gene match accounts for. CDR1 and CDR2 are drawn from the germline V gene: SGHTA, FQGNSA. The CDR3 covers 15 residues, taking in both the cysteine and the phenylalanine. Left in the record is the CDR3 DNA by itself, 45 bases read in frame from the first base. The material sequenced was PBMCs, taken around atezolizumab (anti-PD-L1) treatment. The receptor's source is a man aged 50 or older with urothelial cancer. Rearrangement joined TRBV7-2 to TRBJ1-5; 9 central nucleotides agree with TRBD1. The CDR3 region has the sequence CASSLGQGTRVPQHF. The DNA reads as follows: TGTGCCAGCAGCCTGGGACAGGGAACGAGGGTTCCCCAGCATTTT.